Shown below are 7 T cell receptor beta chains from a single sample sequenced in a study of CD8 T cells in Susac syndrome. With random hexamers, reverse transcription was performed on roughly 0.45 to 1 ug of RNA. TCRdb re-analysed the immunoSEQ multiplex PCR reads in MiXCR, keeping a single row per CDR3 protein. The sample contains more than 55,000 distinct CDR3 sequences, 95% of which appear only once. The sample was CD8+ T cells from PBMCs. The receptors originated from a human donor in good health.

This sequence joins TRBV6-2 or TRBV6-3 and TRBJ2-7; TRBD2 matches 7 bases. V gave up 0 bases and J gave up 3 bases; unmatched junction bases: 11. The CDR3 sequence is 17 residues long. Germline loops: CDR1 MNHEY, CDR2 SVGEGT. The CDR3: CASSYSKEGLAVYEQYF. CDR3 DNA: TGTGCCAGCAGTTACTCAAAAGAGGGGCTAGCGGTCTACGAGCAGTACTTC.

The gene calls are TRBV9 and TRBJ2-5, with TRBD1 matching over 9 bases. The CDR3 contains 15 residues. The germline gives CDR1 SGDLS, CDR2 YYNGEE. J gave up 2 bases and V 3 bases, and 5 bases lay outside the gene matches. The CDR3 DNA follows: TGTGCCAGCAGCGAAGATGGGACAGGGCAAGAGACCCAGTACTTC. Its translation is CASSEDGTGQETQYF.

V gene TRBV7-9 combines with J gene TRBJ2-4, with D unclear. CDR1 is SEHNR, CDR2 FQNEAQ, per germline (reference sequence). V was clipped by 1 base and J by 1 base, with 8 bases between them. The CDR3 spans 15 residues. The CDR3 protein is CASSLDGNAKNIQYF. The CDR3 DNA is TGTGCCAGCAGCTTAGACGGAAATGCCAAAAACATTCAGTACTTC.

The chain joins TRBV13 to TRBJ2-1; no reliable D call. The CDR3 has 13 amino acids. Germline V lookup: CDR1 PRHDT, CDR2 FYEKMQ (reference sequence). V gave up 5 bases and J gave up 8 bases, with 13 bases separating them. Here the CDR3 DNA reads TGTGCCAGCAGCCCCAGTTTATCCCATGAGCAGTTCTTC. Amino acid sequence: CASSPSLSHEQFF.

This sequence joins TRBV27 and TRBJ2-5; D remains ambiguous. This CDR3 contains 15 residues. In germline, CDR1 is MNHEY, CDR2 SMNVEV (reference sequence). Trimming left V 7 bases short and J 5 bases short, with 20 bases between. CDR3 amino acids: CASTYRVLGLETQYF. CDR3 bases: TGTGCCAGCACCTATCGAGTTTTAGGGCTGGAGACCCAGTACTTC.

The V and J genes are TRBV4-1 and TRBJ1-6; no definite D call. CDR3 length: 16 residues. The germline CDR1 and CDR2 sequences are MGHRA and YSYEKL. V was trimmed by 2 bases and J by 6 bases, leaving 14 bases between them. CDR3: CASSQKDGSLNSPLHF. The CDR3 DNA reads TGCGCCAGCAGCCAAAAGGACGGAAGCCTTAATTCACCCCTCCACTTT.

The rearrangement links TRBV30 to TRBJ1-2; TRBD1 agrees at 10 bases. The length of the CDR3 is 14 residues. Germline CDR1 is GTSNPN and CDR2 is SVGIG (reference sequence). V lost 1 base, J lost 7 bases, and 6 bases stayed unmatched. This CDR3 reads CAWSASGTGAGYTF. Here the CDR3 DNA reads TGTGCCTGGAGTGCTTCCGGGACAGGGGCTGGCTACACCTTC. Drawing the rest from reference TRBV30 and TRBJ1-2, the complete variable domain is SQTIHQWPATLVQPVGSPLSLECTVEGTSNPNLYWYRQAAGRGLQLLFYSVGIGQISSEVPQNLSASRPQDRQFILSSKKLLLSDSGFYLCAWSASGTGAGYTFGSGTRLTVV.